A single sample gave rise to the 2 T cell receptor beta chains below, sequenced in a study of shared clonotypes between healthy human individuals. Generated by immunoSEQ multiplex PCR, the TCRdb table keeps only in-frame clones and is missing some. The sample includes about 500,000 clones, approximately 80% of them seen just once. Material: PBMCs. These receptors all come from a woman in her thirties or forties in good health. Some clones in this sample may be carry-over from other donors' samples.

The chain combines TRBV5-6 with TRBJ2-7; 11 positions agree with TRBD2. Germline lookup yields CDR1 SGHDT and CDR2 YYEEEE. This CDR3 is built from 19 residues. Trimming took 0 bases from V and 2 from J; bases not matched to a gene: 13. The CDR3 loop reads CASSLGLSSGRSITYEQYF. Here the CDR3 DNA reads TGTGCCAGCAGCTTGGGTCTGTCTAGCGGGAGGTCTATTACCTACGAGCAGTACTTC.

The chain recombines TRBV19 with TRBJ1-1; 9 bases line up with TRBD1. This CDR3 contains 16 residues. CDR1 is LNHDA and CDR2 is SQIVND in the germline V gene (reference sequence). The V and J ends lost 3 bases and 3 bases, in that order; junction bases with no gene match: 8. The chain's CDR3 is CASSMWTGVGDTEAFF. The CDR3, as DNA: TGTGCCAGTAGTATGTGGACAGGGGTTGGAGACACTGAAGCTTTCTTT.